This TCR beta chain came from a study of blood T cells in healthy people across ages. Overall study results and limits: Fewer expanded clones and more diversity marked long-lived versus aged donors.

PBMCs, at least 7 million per sample, were isolated. Remarks on this clonotype: What it binds is not known.

The CDR3 has 13 amino acids. CDR1 and CDR2 (germline): SQVTM, ANQGSEA. The V and J ends lost 1 base and 5 bases respectively, with 11 bases between them. With a J-beta primer mix and a sample-barcoded 5' primer, a second PCR ran roughly 6 to 11 cycles. A tag from a template-switch adaptor with 12 random nucleotides marked each cDNA molecule. CDR3-containing paired-end reads numbering at least 2.5 million came from each sample. Using its own MiXCR run on the 5' RACE reads, TCRdb lists one record per CDR3 protein. The table has more than 1.4 million distinct CDR3 sequences, 40% to 50% seen once; the top ten hold roughly 7.9%.

Sequenced: blood. The rearrangement joins TRBV29-1 to TRBJ1-2; the D is unclear. This TCR was recovered from a woman aged 18-29 years in good health. CDR3: CSVEGQLGYGYTF. The CDR3 nucleotides read TGCAGCGTTGAAGGGCAGTTGGGGTATGGCTACACCTTC.